This note documents a single T cell receptor beta chain sequence. These data come from a study of breast tumors, draining lymph nodes, adjacent tissues. One entry per CDR3 protein, called by TCRdb with MiXCR from the multiplex PCR reads. In the table there are around 21,000 distinct CDR3 sequences, 41% of which are singletons. CDR1 and CDR2 (germline): DFQATT, SNEGSKA (reference sequence). Losses at the gene ends were 2 bases for V and 0 bases for J; bases not matched to a gene: 4. This CDR3 contains 14 residues. This chain links TRBV20-1 with TRBJ2-7, with TRBD1 matching 7 bases. The source is a female donor with breast cancer. Some clones in this sample may be carry-over from other donors' samples. Sequenced: breast tumor tissue. The CDR3 bases are TGCAGTGCTAGATCCCGGGACAGCTCCTACGAGCAGTACTTC. Translated: CSARSRDSSYEQYF.